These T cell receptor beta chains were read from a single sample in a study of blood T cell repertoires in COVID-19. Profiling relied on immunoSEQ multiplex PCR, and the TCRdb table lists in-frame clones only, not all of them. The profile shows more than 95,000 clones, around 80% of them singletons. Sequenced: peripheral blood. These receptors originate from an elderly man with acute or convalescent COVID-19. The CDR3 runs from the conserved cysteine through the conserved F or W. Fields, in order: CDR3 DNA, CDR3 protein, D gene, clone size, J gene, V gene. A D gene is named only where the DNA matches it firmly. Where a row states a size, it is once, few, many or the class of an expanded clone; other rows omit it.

CDR3 DNA: TGTGCCAGCAGTTTACAGGCTCCTGGTGGAAAACTGTTTTTT
CDR3 protein: CASSLQAPGGKLFF
D gene: .
clone size: .
J gene: TRBJ1-4
V gene: TRBV28

CDR3 DNA: TGTGCCAGCAGCCAAGATACAGGGGGAACCTATAATTCACCCCTCCACTTT
CDR3 protein: CASSQDTGGTYNSPLHF
D gene: TRBD1
clone size: .
J gene: TRBJ1-6
V gene: TRBV4-2

CDR3 DNA: TGCGCCAGCAGCTACGCGGGACTAGCGGGAGTTGACGGGGAGCTGTTTTTT
CDR3 protein: CASSYAGLAGVDGELFF
D gene: TRBD2
clone size: .
J gene: TRBJ2-2
V gene: TRBV5-1

CDR3 DNA: TGTGCCAGCAGCTTCCGGGGGGAAGAGACCCAGTACTTC
CDR3 protein: CASSFRGEETQYF
D gene: TRBD2
clone size: .
J gene: TRBJ2-5
V gene: TRBV11-2

CDR3 DNA: TGTGCCAGTAAGGGGGGGGCAGGGTCCTCCTATGGCTACACCTTC
CDR3 protein: CASKGGAGSSYGYTF
D gene: .
clone size: .
J gene: TRBJ1-2
V gene: TRBV19

CDR3 DNA: TGTGCCTCTTTGAATGGTCGGGACAGGTTCAACACTGAAGCTTTCTTT
CDR3 protein: CASLNGRDRFNTEAFF
D gene: TRBD1
clone size: .
J gene: TRBJ1-1
V gene: TRBV19

CDR3 DNA: TGTGCCAGCAGAGGACAGGGGGCGCAAGGCTACACCTTC
CDR3 protein: CASRGQGAQGYTF
D gene: TRBD1
clone size: .
J gene: TRBJ1-2
V gene: TRBV18

CDR3 DNA: TGTGCCAGCAGCCAAGCTACGGGGGGGAAAGAGACCCAGTACTTC
CDR3 protein: CASSQATGGKETQYF
D gene: TRBD2
clone size: once
J gene: TRBJ2-5
V gene: TRBV3-1/TRBV3-2

CDR3 DNA: TGTGCCTGGAGTGTAACAGAGGGTCAGCCCCAGCATTTT
CDR3 protein: CAWSVTEGQPQHF
D gene: .
clone size: .
J gene: TRBJ1-5
V gene: TRBV30

CDR3 DNA: TGTGCCAGCAGCGGGAAATCATATGAGGGGGCAGGGAGTTACGAGCAGTACTTC
CDR3 protein: CASSGKSYEGAGSYEQYF
D gene: .
clone size: .
J gene: TRBJ2-7
V gene: TRBV21-1

CDR3 DNA: TGTGCCAGCAGCCCACGACTAGCGGGAGTAGGCAATGAGCAGTTCTTC
CDR3 protein: CASSPRLAGVGNEQFF
D gene: TRBD2
clone size: .
J gene: TRBJ2-1
V gene: TRBV5-4

CDR3 DNA: TGCAGTGCTAGTAACCAGCTAAGGGGCAATGAGCAGTTCTTC
CDR3 protein: CSASNQLRGNEQFF
D gene: .
clone size: .
J gene: TRBJ2-1
V gene: TRBV20-1

CDR3 DNA: TGTGCCACTCATCAGGGGATAGGCGGGGAGCTGTTTTTT
CDR3 protein: CATHQGIGGELFF
D gene: .
clone size: .
J gene: TRBJ2-2
V gene: TRBV24-1

CDR3 DNA: TGCAGCATCCCAGGGGAGGGCAAGCAGTACTTC
CDR3 protein: CSIPGEGKQYF
D gene: .
clone size: .
J gene: TRBJ2-7
V gene: TRBV20-1

CDR3 DNA: TGTGCCACCAGTGATGCCCGAGGGGCGGGGGCCAGGGGAGAGACCCAGTACTTC
CDR3 protein: CATSDARGAGARGETQYF
D gene: .
clone size: .
J gene: TRBJ2-5
V gene: TRBV24-1

CDR3 DNA: TGTGCCAGCAGTCCCGGACAGGGGGCGCACGAAAAACTGTTTTTT
CDR3 protein: CASSPGQGAHEKLFF
D gene: TRBD1
clone size: .
J gene: TRBJ1-4
V gene: TRBV28

CDR3 DNA: TGTGCCAGCAGCACTACAGGGACGGGGGAGACCCAGTACTTC
CDR3 protein: CASSTTGTGETQYF
D gene: .
clone size: .
J gene: TRBJ2-5
V gene: TRBV11-2

CDR3 DNA: TGTGCCAGCAGCGCGTCGGGCGGAGGGACTGAAGCTTTCTTT
CDR3 protein: CASSASGGGTEAFF
D gene: .
clone size: .
J gene: TRBJ1-1
V gene: TRBV5-6

CDR3 DNA: TGTGCCAGTAACCGACTAGCGGGAGGTTTGGCTAACACCGGGGAGCTGTTTTTT
CDR3 protein: CASNRLAGGLANTGELFF
D gene: TRBD2
clone size: .
J gene: TRBJ2-2
V gene: TRBV19

CDR3 DNA: TGTGCCAGCAGGGAGAAGCTTACGGGCACCGGGGAGCTGTTTTTT
CDR3 protein: CASREKLTGTGELFF
D gene: .
clone size: .
J gene: TRBJ2-2
V gene: TRBV2

CDR3 DNA: TGTGCCAGCACCCGGGGGAATTCACCCCTCCACTTT
CDR3 protein: CASTRGNSPLHF
D gene: .
clone size: .
J gene: TRBJ1-6
V gene: TRBV28

CDR3 DNA: TGTGCCAGCAGTCTCCGGGACAGGGAAACCTACGAGCAGTACTTC
CDR3 protein: CASSLRDRETYEQYF
D gene: TRBD1
clone size: few
J gene: TRBJ2-7
V gene: TRBV2

CDR3 DNA: TGTGCCAGCAGTCTGGGACTAGCGGAGCAGTTCTTC
CDR3 protein: CASSLGLAEQFF
D gene: TRBD2
clone size: .
J gene: TRBJ2-1
V gene: TRBV12-3/TRBV12-4

CDR3 DNA: TGTGCCAGCAGTGGGACAGGGGGCGCTTCCTACAATGAGCAGTTCTTC
CDR3 protein: CASSGTGGASYNEQFF
D gene: TRBD1
clone size: .
J gene: TRBJ2-1
V gene: TRBV28

CDR3 DNA: TGTGCCAGCAGCTCCCCGTTACTAGCGGGGGGTCAGAACACCGGGGAGCTGTTTTTT
CDR3 protein: CASSSPLLAGGQNTGELFF
D gene: TRBD2
clone size: .
J gene: TRBJ2-2
V gene: TRBV13

CDR3 DNA: TGTGCCAGCTCACCGGACACAGGGTACCGAGGGGGCTACACCTTC
CDR3 protein: CASSPDTGYRGGYTF
D gene: .
clone size: .
J gene: TRBJ1-2
V gene: TRBV18

CDR3 DNA: TGTGCCAGCAGCCAATCGGGACTGGTACGACAAGAGACCCAGTACTTC
CDR3 protein: CASSQSGLVRQETQYF
D gene: .
clone size: .
J gene: TRBJ2-5
V gene: TRBV5-4

CDR3 DNA: TGTGCCAGCAGCTCGGCGGGGGCTAGTGAAAAACTGTTTTTT
CDR3 protein: CASSSAGASEKLFF
D gene: .
clone size: .
J gene: TRBJ1-4
V gene: TRBV5-6

CDR3 DNA: TGTGCCACCAGTGATCGGACAGGTGGGGAAAAACTGTTTTTT
CDR3 protein: CATSDRTGGEKLFF
D gene: TRBD1
clone size: .
J gene: TRBJ1-4
V gene: TRBV24-1

CDR3 DNA: TGTGCCAGCAGAGACAGGAGGACAGATACGCAGTATTTT
CDR3 protein: CASRDRRTDTQYF
D gene: .
clone size: .
J gene: TRBJ2-3
V gene: TRBV5-4

CDR3 DNA: TGCAGCGTTGATAGCGGGGGGGCCAAAAACATTCAGTACTTC
CDR3 protein: CSVDSGGAKNIQYF
D gene: TRBD2
clone size: .
J gene: TRBJ2-4
V gene: TRBV29-1

CDR3 DNA: TGTGCCAGCAGTCCCCTCGGCAGGGGGCGAGGCACTGAAGCTTTCTTT
CDR3 protein: CASSPLGRGRGTEAFF
D gene: TRBD1
clone size: .
J gene: TRBJ1-1
V gene: TRBV27

CDR3 DNA: TGTGCAAGTCTTATCCGGGACAGGGATCTTCCAACTAATGAAAAACTGTTTTTT
CDR3 protein: CASLIRDRDLPTNEKLFF
D gene: .
clone size: once
J gene: TRBJ1-4
V gene: TRBV12-2

CDR3 DNA: TGCAGTGCTAGGGGAGGCACTGAAGCTTTCTTT
CDR3 protein: CSARGGTEAFF
D gene: .
clone size: few
J gene: TRBJ1-1
V gene: TRBV20-1

CDR3 DNA: TGTGCCAGTAGTCCTCAGGGGAGCGACTATGGCTACACCTTC
CDR3 protein: CASSPQGSDYGYTF
D gene: .
clone size: few
J gene: TRBJ1-2
V gene: TRBV19

CDR3 DNA: TGTGCCAGCAGATCGGACTATAGCAATCAGCCCCAGCATTTT
CDR3 protein: CASRSDYSNQPQHF
D gene: .
clone size: .
J gene: TRBJ1-5
V gene: TRBV7-2

CDR3 DNA: TGTGCCAGCACGCCGGCTAGACCTTCCTCCTACGAGCAGTACTTC
CDR3 protein: CASTPARPSSYEQYF
D gene: .
clone size: .
J gene: TRBJ2-7
V gene: TRBV6-5

CDR3 DNA: TGTGCCAGTAGTGACGGGTACAATGAGCAGTTCTTC
CDR3 protein: CASSDGYNEQFF
D gene: .
clone size: few
J gene: TRBJ2-1
V gene: TRBV19

CDR3 DNA: TGTGCCAGCAGCTTAGACAGGGTTGATGAAAAACTGTTTTTT
CDR3 protein: CASSLDRVDEKLFF
D gene: .
clone size: .
J gene: TRBJ1-4
V gene: TRBV7-2

CDR3 DNA: TGTGCCAGCAGCGTAGCTAGCCGAAGGGCCTACAATGAGCAGTTCTTC
CDR3 protein: CASSVASRRAYNEQFF
D gene: .
clone size: .
J gene: TRBJ2-1
V gene: TRBV9

CDR3 DNA: TGTGCCAGCAGCTCGCTGGGGGCACACTTGAACACTGAAGCTTTCTTT
CDR3 protein: CASSSLGAHLNTEAFF
D gene: .
clone size: .
J gene: TRBJ1-1
V gene: TRBV7-9

CDR3 DNA: TGTGCCAGCAGCCCTAGCGTGGCCGGGGAGCTGTTTTTT
CDR3 protein: CASSPSVAGELFF
D gene: .
clone size: once
J gene: TRBJ2-2
V gene: TRBV7-2

CDR3 DNA: TGTGCCAGCAGCCGCGGGGCAGGGGGCGAGCAGTACTTC
CDR3 protein: CASSRGAGGEQYF
D gene: .
clone size: .
J gene: TRBJ2-7
V gene: TRBV11-3

CDR3 DNA: TGTGCCAGCAGCCCCCCCTTCGGGGGTTCAAAGGAGACCCAGTACTTC
CDR3 protein: CASSPPFGGSKETQYF
D gene: .
clone size: .
J gene: TRBJ2-5
V gene: TRBV7-9

CDR3 DNA: TGTGCCAGCAGGCAACAGGGCCAGCCCCAGCATTTT
CDR3 protein: CASRQQGQPQHF
D gene: .
clone size: few
J gene: TRBJ1-5
V gene: TRBV28

CDR3 DNA: TGTGCCACCAGTGCGCGGGGAGGGAACTATGGCTACACCTTC
CDR3 protein: CATSARGGNYGYTF
D gene: .
clone size: few
J gene: TRBJ1-2
V gene: TRBV24-1

CDR3 DNA: TGTGCCAGCAGCTTAAACGCGAGGGCAACTAATGAAAAACTGTTTTTT
CDR3 protein: CASSLNARATNEKLFF
D gene: .
clone size: .
J gene: TRBJ1-4
V gene: TRBV7-2

CDR3 DNA: TGTGCCAGCAGTTATGAATTCGGGGAAACTGAAGCTTTCTTT
CDR3 protein: CASSYEFGETEAFF
D gene: .
clone size: .
J gene: TRBJ1-1
V gene: TRBV6-5